The clone carrying this T cell receptor beta chain was seen only a few times. Other DNA sequences in the sample encode the same CDR3. These data belong to a study of blood T cell repertoires in COVID-19. In the study's own analysis: Amplification with reference gene primers provided the estimates of nucleated cell counts. Sequencing used immunoSEQ multiplex PCR; TCRdb keeps in-frame clones, though not all of them. V and J calls and clone size follow that table, whereas D and trimming were derived from the DNA. Of about 200,000 clones in the sample, 80% were seen once. This CDR3 has 13 residues. Trimming cost V 6 bases and J 15 bases, with 18 bases left between them. The V gene's germline CDR1 is MNHEY and CDR2 SMNVEV (reference sequence).

Sequencing was carried out using peripheral blood. The receptor was isolated from a woman in her 70s with acute or convalescent COVID-19. This chain connects TRBV27 to TRBJ1-6; the D gene is possibly TRBD1 (6 bases). CDR3 nucleotide sequence: TGTGCCAGCAGCGCGCAGGGGCTGCTTGTCCTCCACTTT. Encoded protein: CASSAQGLLVLHF.